Following are 19 T cell receptor beta chains from one sample sequenced in a study of OX40 agonist ivuxolimab in advanced cancers. Profiling relied on immunoSEQ multiplex PCR, and the TCRdb table lists in-frame clones only, not all of them. The profile covers roughly 77,000 clones, with 85% to 90% appearing a single time and 2% to 2.5% taken by the ten largest. The specimen comprised CD4+ or CD8+ T cells sorted from blood, sampled in a trial of the OX40 agonist ivuxolimab. The receptors come from an adult with an advanced solid tumor such as melanoma, head and neck, liver or kidney cancer.

J is TRBJ1-3 and V is TRBV30, with 7 bases that match TRBD1. V lost 5 bases, J lost 0 bases, and 4 bases stayed unmatched. CDR1 is GTSNPN, CDR2 SVGIG, per germline (reference sequence). The CDR3 has 14 residues. CDR3 in DNA: TGTGCCTGGGGGGACAGTGCCTCTGGAAACACCATATATTTT. Its translation: CAWGDSASGNTIYF.

J is TRBJ2-1 and V is TRBV5-1; TRBD2 matches at 9 bases. CDR1 SGHRS and CDR2 YFSETQ come from the germline V gene. The CDR3 runs 15 residues. J lost 6 bases, V lost 1 base, and 5 bases had no gene match. CDR3 sequence reads: CASSLLAGETNEQFF. As DNA, the CDR3 is TGCGCCAGCAGCTTGTTAGCGGGGGAGACCAATGAGCAGTTCTTC.

V and J are TRBV18 and TRBJ1-1, with D perhaps TRBD1 (5 bases). Germline lookup yields CDR1 KGHSH and CDR2 LQKENI. This CDR3 has 16 residues. Trimming left V 4 bases short and J 0 bases short, with 15 bases between. The chain's CDR3 is CASSLRGAGLNTEAFF. The CDR3 bases are TGTGCCAGCTCACTCCGAGGGGCAGGCCTGAACACTGAAGCTTTCTTT. The full variable domain, in which reference TRBV18 and TRBJ1-1 provide the parts outside the CDR3, is NAGVMQNPRHLVRRRGQEARLRCSPMKGHSHVYWYRQLPEEGLKFMVYLQKENIIDESGMPKERFSAEFPKEGPSILRIQQVVRGDSAAYFCASSLRGAGLNTEAFFGQGTRLTVV.

This clone turned up a few times. The chain has TRBV30 and TRBJ1-2, with D maybe TRBD1 (5 bases). Trimming took 1 base from V and 7 from J, leaving 7 bases between them. This CDR3 contains 11 residues. Germline loops: CDR1 GTSNPN, CDR2 SVGIG (reference sequence). The DNA for the CDR3 is TGTGCCTGGAGTGCCGGGGGTGGCTACACCTTC. Its protein is CAWSAGGGYTF.

This chain connects TRBV29-1 to TRBJ1-2; D unresolved. Germline values: CDR1 SQVTM, CDR2 ANQGSEA. V lost 3 bases and J lost 8, with 13 bases in between. The CDR3 sequence is 12 residues long. The CDR3 here is CSVDRLGIGYTF. The CDR3 bases are TGCAGCGTTGATCGGCTCGGCATAGGCTACACCTTC.

The chain couples TRBV6-1 to TRBJ1-4, with D possibly matching TRBD1 (5 bases). V was clipped by 6 bases and J by 8 bases, with 7 bases between them. Looked up from germline, CDR1 is MNHNS and CDR2 is SASEGT. This CDR3 spans 11 amino acids. The CDR3 DNA is TGTGCCAGCAGGGGGGACGAAAAACTGTTTTTT. Amino acids: CASRGDEKLFF.

This clone came up once. V usage is TRBV5-4 and J usage is TRBJ2-4; D perhaps matches TRBD2 (5 bases). The CDR3 length is 16 residues. Germline V CDR1 and CDR2: SGHNT, YYREEE (reference sequence). V lost 2 bases and J 0 bases, leaving 12 bases between the germline ends. DNA for the CDR3: TGTGCCAGCAGCTTAATTAGCGTCTCAGCCAAAAACATTCAGTACTTC. It is translated as CASSLISVSAKNIQYF. The complete variable domain, with remaining parts taken from reference TRBV5-4 and TRBJ2-4, reads ETGVTQSPTHLIKTRGQQVTLRCSSQSGHNTVSWYQQALGQGPQFIFQYYREEENGRGNFPPRFSGLQFPNYSSELNVNALELDDSALYLCASSLISVSAKNIQYFGAGTRLSVL.

The sample holds one count of this clone. The rearrangement uses TRBV18 and TRBJ2-1; D might be TRBD2 (5 bases). Germline V gives CDR1 KGHSH, CDR2 LQKENI. V was trimmed by 2 bases and J by 7 bases, leaving 6 bases between them. This CDR3 has 12 residues. This CDR3 reads CASSPEGNEQFF. The CDR3 nucleotides read TGTGCCAGCTCACCAGAGGGAAATGAGCAGTTCTTC.

V usage is TRBV5-1 and J usage is TRBJ2-2; no clear D gene. Trimming took off 2 bases at V and 5 bases at J, with 10 bases between the two ends. This CDR3 spans 14 amino acids. Germline CDR1 and CDR2: SGHRS and YFSETQ. DNA for the CDR3: TGCGCCAGCAGCTTTAGTAGGGCGACCGGGGAGCTGTTTTTT. It specifies CASSFSRATGELFF. Filled out from reference TRBV5-1 and TRBJ2-2, the complete variable domain reads KAGVTQTPRYLIKTRGQQVTLSCSPISGHRSVSWYQQTPGQGLQFLFEYFSETQRNKGNFPGRFSGRQFSNSRSEMNVSTLELGDSALYLCASSFSRATGELFFGEGSRLTVL.

This chain links TRBV19 with TRBJ2-1; 9 nucleotides align to TRBD2. Unmatched junction bases numbered 2, after V lost 0 bases and J lost 2 bases. From germline, CDR1 is LNHDA and CDR2 SQIVND (reference sequence). The CDR3 is 16 residues long. Written as DNA, the CDR3 is TGTGCCAGTAGTATAGACGGCGGGGGGGCCTACAATGAGCAGTTCTTC. This translates into CASSIDGGGAYNEQFF.

This clone was recorded only once. Other DNA sequences of this sample code for an identical CDR3. This chain links TRBV2 with TRBJ2-7; TRBD2 might be the D (5 bases). This CDR3 contains 15 residues. The germline V gene encodes CDR1 SNHLY and CDR2 FYNNEI. Between the trimmed V and J ends, which lost 1 base and 4 bases, there was a span of 14 bases. The CDR3: CASSEELAGGYEQYF. The CDR3 region has the DNA TGTGCCAGCAGTGAAGAGTTGGCAGGCGGGTACGAGCAGTACTTC.

The rearrangement links TRBV2 to TRBJ1-6; tentative D call: TRBD1 (5 bases). The V end lost 9 bases, the J end lost 7 bases, and 10 bases lay between the germline ends. This CDR3 is 12 amino acids long. Per germline, CDR1 SNHLY and CDR2 FYNNEI. CDR3 nucleotides: TGTGCCAGTTCCTCAGGGAATTCACCCCTCCACTTT. Encoded protein: CASSSGNSPLHF.

This clone has just one count. This chain connects TRBV5-4 to TRBJ2-5, with D maybe TRBD2 (6 bases). V gave up 3 bases and J gave up 2 bases, with 17 bases separating them. This CDR3 is built from 16 residues. The germline gives CDR1 SGHNT, CDR2 YYREEE (reference sequence). CDR3 loop: CASSSPEGPRQETQYF. The CDR3 coding sequence is TGTGCCAGCAGCTCCCCGGAGGGGCCCCGACAAGAGACCCAGTACTTC.

This chain uses TRBV2 with TRBJ1-1; TRBD1 is a possible D gene (5 bases). CDR1 and CDR2 from the germline V gene are SNHLY and FYNNEI. The CDR3 has 15 amino acids. V lost 4 bases and J 4 bases, leaving 16 bases between the germline ends. As DNA, the CDR3 is TGTGCCAGCAGTGTACTTGGGGGAACGGGCACTGAAGCTTTCTTT. As protein: CASSVLGGTGTEAFF. Full variable domain (outside the CDR3, taken from reference TRBV2 and TRBJ1-1): EPEVTQTPSHQVTQMGQEVILRCVPISNHLYFYWYRQILGQKVEFLVSFYNNEISEKSEIFDDQFSVERPDGSNFTLKIRSTKLEDSAMYFCASSVLGGTGTEAFFGQGTRLTVV.

This chain links TRBV7-2 with TRBJ1-5; the D gene is possibly TRBD1 (5 bases). The CDR3 is made up of 14 amino acids. Germline V gene sequence: CDR1 SGHTA, CDR2 FQGNSA. Between the trimmed V and J ends, which lost 5 bases and 6 bases, there was a span of 14 bases. This CDR3 reads CASSGTFLGQPQHF. CDR3 nucleotide sequence: TGTGCCAGCAGCGGGACCTTCTTGGGTCAGCCCCAGCATTTT.

The V call is TRBV6-5, the J call TRBJ2-2; D perhaps matches TRBD2 (6 bases). V was shortened by 7 bases and J by 0 bases, with 12 bases between the two germline ends. This CDR3 is built from 15 residues. From germline, CDR1 is MNHEY and CDR2 SVGAGI. CDR3 coding DNA: TGTGCCAGCAACGTAGGAGGGCCGAACACCGGGGAGCTGTTTTTT. The encoded protein is CASNVGGPNTGELFF.

There are a few counts of this clone. V is TRBV30 and J is TRBJ1-2, with D unresolved. This CDR3 contains 12 residues. Germline lookup yields CDR1 GTSNPN and CDR2 SVGIG (reference sequence). The ends were cut back, 0 bases at V and 4 bases at J, with 6 bases in the middle. The CDR3 DNA reads as TGTGCCTGGAGTGTAAGTGGCTATGGCTACACCTTC. Translated: CAWSVSGYGYTF.

The sample holds a few counts of this clone. The chain recombines TRBV5-4 with TRBJ2-7; D remains unclear. This CDR3 is built from 13 residues. V lost 0 bases and J 3 bases, leaving 7 bases between the germline ends. Germline CDR1 SGHNT, CDR2 YYREEE (reference sequence). CDR3 DNA: TGTGCCAGCAGCTTGGATGGGGACTACGAGCAGTACTTC. This codes for CASSLDGDYEQYF.

V gene TRBV5-6 combines with J gene TRBJ1-5; D is undetermined. The CDR3 extends over 13 amino acids. V was trimmed by 1 base and J by 2 bases, leaving 4 bases between them. In germline, CDR1 is SGHDT, CDR2 YYEEEE. CDR3 loop: CASSLLGNQPQHF. For the CDR3, the DNA is TGTGCCAGCAGCTTGCTCGGCAATCAGCCCCAGCATTTT.